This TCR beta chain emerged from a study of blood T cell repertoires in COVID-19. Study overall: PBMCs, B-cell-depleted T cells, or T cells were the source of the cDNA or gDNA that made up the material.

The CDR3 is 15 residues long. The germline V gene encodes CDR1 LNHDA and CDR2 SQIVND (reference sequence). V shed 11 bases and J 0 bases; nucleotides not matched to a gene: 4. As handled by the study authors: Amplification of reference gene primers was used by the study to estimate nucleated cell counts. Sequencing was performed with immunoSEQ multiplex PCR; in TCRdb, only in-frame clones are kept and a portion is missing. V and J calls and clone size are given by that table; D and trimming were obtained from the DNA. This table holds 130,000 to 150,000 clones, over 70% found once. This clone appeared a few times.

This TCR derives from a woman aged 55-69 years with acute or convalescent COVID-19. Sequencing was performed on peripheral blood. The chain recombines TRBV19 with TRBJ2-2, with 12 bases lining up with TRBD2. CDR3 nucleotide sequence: TGTGCCTCGAGACTAGCGGGAGCGAACACCGGGGAGCTGTTTTTT. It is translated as CASRLAGANTGELFF.